These T cell receptor beta chains were read from a single sample in a study of shared clonotypes between healthy human individuals. Assay used: immunoSEQ multiplex PCR; TCRdb lists only in-frame clones, some missing. The sample has 2 million to 2.5 million clones, 85% to 95% seen once. Sequencing input: naive CD4+ T cells from PBMCs. These receptors originate from a man between 18 and 29 years old in good health. Some clones in this sample may be carry-over from other donors' samples. Each CDR3 is given with its conserved first and last residue. D genes are given only for firm matches. Some rows mark clone size as missing; the rest say once, few, many or name a class of expanded clone.

V	size	D	length	J	DNA	CDR3
TRBV5-1	NA	NA	13	TRBJ1-1	TGCGCCAGCAGCTTGGATGGAACAGGGCAAGCTTTCTTT	CASSLDGTGQAFF
TRBV5-4	NA	TRBD1	15	TRBJ2-5	TGTGCCAGCGGTCAAGGCTTGGGACAGCAAGAGACCCAGTACTTC	CASGQGLGQQETQYF
TRBV6-4	NA	NA	11	TRBJ2-4	TGTGCCAGCGTCGGGGGCGACATTCAGTACTTC	CASVGGDIQYF
TRBV28	NA	NA	15	TRBJ1-2	TGTGCCAGCAGCCTCTTTCCGACAGGCCACTATGGCTACACCTTC	CASSLFPTGHYGYTF
TRBV21-1	NA	NA	17	TRBJ2-7	TGTGCCAGCAGCAAGAATAGGCATCCGGGTGGAACAGGGGGCACCCACTTC	CASSKNRHPGGTGGTHF
TRBV18	NA	NA	11	TRBJ1-2	TGTGCCAGCTCACCGGAAACCGGCTACACCTTC	CASSPETGYTF
TRBV5-1	NA	NA	18	TRBJ2-6	TGCGCCAGCAGCTTGGGTCAGGTGCCCCTCAGTGGGGCCAACGTCCTGACTTTC	CASSLGQVPLSGANVLTF
TRBV14	NA	TRBD2	15	TRBJ2-3	TGTGCCAGCAGCCCAGGACTAGCATCATCAGATACGCAGTATTTT	CASSPGLASSDTQYF
TRBV2	few	TRBD2	14	TRBJ2-3	TGTGCCAGCAGGACTAGCGGGAGCTCAGATACGCAGTATTTT	CASRTSGSSDTQYF
TRBV9	NA	TRBD1	12	TRBJ2-7	TGTGCCAGCAGCGCGGGACAGGGAGTGCAGTACTTC	CASSAGQGVQYF
TRBV20-1	NA	NA	11	TRBJ2-3	TGCAGTGCCCCAGACACAGATACGCAGTATTTT	CSAPDTDTQYF
TRBV28	few	NA	12	TRBJ2-7	TGTGCCAGCAGCCGGACAGTTTACGAGCAGTACTTC	CASSRTVYEQYF
TRBV9	few	NA	14	TRBJ1-5	TGTGCCAGCAGCGTAGAGGGTAAAGGTCAGCCCCAGCATTTT	CASSVEGKGQPQHF
TRBV19	NA	NA	14	TRBJ1-2	TGTGCCAGTAGTATTGGGGGAAATAACTATGGCTACACCTTC	CASSIGGNNYGYTF
TRBV19	NA	NA	15	TRBJ1-2	TGTGCCAGTAGTACCCTACAGGGTTGGAACTATGGCTACACCTTC	CASSTLQGWNYGYTF
TRBV6-1	NA	TRBD2	14	TRBJ2-1	TGTGCCACACTAGGACTAGCGGGCTGGGATGAGCAGTTCTTC	CATLGLAGWDEQFF
TRBV18	NA	NA	13	TRBJ2-7	TGTGCCAGCTCACCCGGCGGACAGTCGGAGCAGTACTTC	CASSPGGQSEQYF
TRBV15	NA	NA	13	TRBJ2-3	TGTGCCACCAGCAGAGATCCCCCAGATACGCAGTATTTT	CATSRDPPDTQYF
TRBV7-7	NA	NA	18	TRBJ1-5	TGTGCCAGCAGCTCAGCTCCCGGGACAAGTCTTAGCAATCAGCCCCAGCATTTT	CASSSAPGTSLSNQPQHF
TRBV7-2	once	NA	15	TRBJ1-3	TGTGCCAGCAGCCGACAGACTATCTCTGGAAACACCATATATTTT	CASSRQTISGNTIYF
TRBV5-4	NA	TRBD2	17	TRBJ2-7	TGTGCCAGCAGCTGGGGGTCAGGGACTAGCGGGAGGCCGGGGCAGTACTTC	CASSWGSGTSGRPGQYF
TRBV7-2	NA	TRBD2	15	TRBJ2-1	TGTGCCAGCAGCTATAGCGGGGGAACCTACAATGAGCAGTTCTTC	CASSYSGGTYNEQFF
TRBV2	NA	NA	15	TRBJ2-3	TGTGCCAGCAGGCGGGGCGGGTTTAGCACAGATACGCAGTATTTT	CASRRGGFSTDTQYF
TRBV28	NA	TRBD1	16	TRBJ1-2	TGTGCCAGCAGTAAACTTGCTAACAGGGGGTGGGATGGCTACACCTTC	CASSKLANRGWDGYTF
TRBV6-5	NA	TRBD1	13	TRBJ1-1	TGTGCCAGCGAAACAGGGGGCAACACTGAAGCTTTCTTT	CASETGGNTEAFF
TRBV7-3	NA	TRBD1	15	TRBJ1-1	TGTGCCAGCAGCTTCCAGGGACAGGGGCAAACTGAAGCTTTCTTT	CASSFQGQGQTEAFF
TRBV7-3	NA	NA	13	TRBJ1-3	TGTGCCAGCAGCTTAAGTGCAGGAAACACCATATATTTT	CASSLSAGNTIYF
TRBV28	NA	NA	10	TRBJ1-4	TGTGCCAGCAAAGACCGGGCACTGTTTTTT	CASKDRALFF
TRBV5-1	NA	TRBD1	14	TRBJ2-3	TGCGCCAGCAGCCCCTGGACAGGGACAGATACGCAGTATTTT	CASSPWTGTDTQYF
TRBV7-3	NA	TRBD1	21	TRBJ1-1	TGTGCCAGCAGCCTAACGCCCGGGACAGGGGGCGCTTCACCCTTGAACACTGAAGCTTTCTTT	CASSLTPGTGGASPLNTEAFF
TRBV28	NA	NA	18	TRBJ2-3	TGTGCCAGCAGTTTTGGGCGGTTGGGAACACGGGGGACAGATACGCAGTATTTT	CASSFGRLGTRGTDTQYF
TRBV19	NA	NA	13	TRBJ1-1	TGTGCCGCTGTGCGACCAGGGGACACTGAAGCTTTCTTT	CAAVRPGDTEAFF
TRBV10-3	NA	NA	14	TRBJ2-3	TGTGCCATCAGATCCGGGTCTAGCACAGATACGCAGTATTTT	CAIRSGSSTDTQYF
TRBV28	NA	NA	15	TRBJ1-4	TGTGCCAGCAGATTTACCCGTGCAACTAATGAAAAACTGTTTTTT	CASRFTRATNEKLFF
TRBV5-1	NA	NA	16	TRBJ1-2	TGCGCCAGCTCTCGCCGGTGGGGGGCCGACAACTATGGCTACACCTTC	CASSRRWGADNYGYTF
TRBV18	NA	NA	13	TRBJ1-2	TGTGCCAGCTCAAGAAGGGATGAGGGAGGCTACACCTTC	CASSRRDEGGYTF
TRBV19	NA	NA	13	TRBJ1-2	TGTGCCAGTAGCACAGGGCAGGGAGATGGCTACACCTTC	CASSTGQGDGYTF
TRBV2	NA	TRBD1	14	TRBJ1-5	TGTGCCAGCAAAGACAGGGGTAGCAATCAGCCCCAGCATTTT	CASKDRGSNQPQHF
TRBV4-2	NA	NA	14	TRBJ2-3	TGTGCCAGCAGCCAAGGTGATGGGACAGATACGCAGTATTTT	CASSQGDGTDTQYF
TRBV9	NA	TRBD1	16	TRBJ1-5	TGTGCCAGCAGCGTAGGGACAGGGGAGGGCAATCAGCCCCAGCATTTT	CASSVGTGEGNQPQHF
TRBV6-5	NA	TRBD2	15	TRBJ2-1	TGTGCCAGCAGTTACCAGACTAGCGGTTCTAATGAGCAGTTCTTC	CASSYQTSGSNEQFF
TRBV4-3	NA	NA	13	TRBJ2-1	TGCGCCAGCAGCCGCGATTTAGCGCTTGAGCAGTTCTTC	CASSRDLALEQFF
TRBV7-2	NA	NA	14	TRBJ2-5	TGTGCCAGCAGCTTAGCCGGGATTCAAGAGACCCAGTACTTC	CASSLAGIQETQYF
TRBV2	NA	NA	12	TRBJ1-3	TGTGCCAGCAGTGAGTCTGGAAACACCATATATTTT	CASSESGNTIYF